A single TCR beta chain is shown here with its context. Its antigen has not been determined. Per-base qualities were not stored, and no clone one base away is much larger. In the paper's terms, the time point label means: blood from clinic visit 5 months post-surgery; TSC patient then seizure free. Surgery cases with the highest brain T cell transcript signatures were selected for TCR beta chain sequencing of brain tissue and, where available, blood. Before surgery, the patients had been given at least one anti-epileptic drug. TCR-sequenced patients were children with drug-resistant epilepsy due to tuberous sclerosis complex, focal cortical dysplasia, Rasmussen encephalitis or hemimegalencephaly. Bulk genomic DNA was extracted from unsorted brain tissue and whole blood with the Monarch genomic DNA purification kit. V was cut back by 6 bases and J by 14 bases, leaving a gap of 14 bases between them. The CDR3 has 11 amino acids, counting the end cysteine and phenylalanine. Of all the DNA, just the CDR3 is kept, 33 bases in frame from base 1. The germline V gene specifies SNHLY as CDR1 and FYNNEI as CDR2.

The data were taken from a study of brain T cells in children with intractable seizures (TCRdb year 2021). Background on the whole study: A NanoString immunology panel was first used to screen resected brain tissue from around 55 pediatric epilepsy surgery cases for immune gene transcripts. Among the approximately twelve selected surgery cases, pre-surgery blood was additionally sequenced for eight, leaving four cases with brain tissue only. The study at large found these results: Viral specificity was inferred solely from CDR3 sequence similarity, and the HCMV serostatus of the patients was not known. Sequencing depth differed between pre- and post-surgery blood, so clones missing from the pre-surgery sample may reflect undersampling.

TCR beta chain sequences were generated from genomic DNA using the immunoSEQ assay. As for the authors' bioinformatics: Any CDR3 sequence that did not begin with the conserved framework cysteine at position 104 was removed by hand. To get clonality, the normalized Shannon's Diversity Index was subtracted from one, giving values from 0 (maximal diversity) to 1 (oligoclonal). Chi-squared comparison-of-proportions tests were used to check whether the frequency of the same CDR3 differed between samples, for example brain versus blood. Public clonotypes were found through immuneACCESS searches, while the VDJdb browser was used to judge similarity to known antiviral clonotypes. Sourced from immuneACCESS, this table was stored by TCRdb with only in-frame sequences that have V and J called. A share of the clones is absent; for the studies checked, an unresolved V gene accounts for under half, and the remainder has no known explanation. Clone size and V and J calls were adopted from that table, with D and trimming inferred from the DNA. For this sample there are a few hundred thousand clones; nearly 95% appear just once. Approximately 5% of the sample rests with the top ten.

This TCR was sampled from a boy younger than two with tuberous sclerosis and intractable seizures. Sequenced material: peripheral blood, taken less than 6 months after surgery. The sequence is built from TRBV2 and TRBJ2-1, with the D gene not clear enough to name. Read as DNA, the sequence is TGTGCCAGCAGCGCTATTACCGAGGAGTTCTTC. This codes for CASSAITEEFF. Where the CDR3 stops, the reference TRBV2 and TRBJ2-1 genes take over; the full variable domain is EPEVTQTPSHQVTQMGQEVILRCVPISNHLYFYWYRQILGQKVEFLVSFYNNEISEKSEIFDDQFSVERPDGSNFTLKIRSTKLEDSAMYFCASSAITEEFFGPGTRLTVL.